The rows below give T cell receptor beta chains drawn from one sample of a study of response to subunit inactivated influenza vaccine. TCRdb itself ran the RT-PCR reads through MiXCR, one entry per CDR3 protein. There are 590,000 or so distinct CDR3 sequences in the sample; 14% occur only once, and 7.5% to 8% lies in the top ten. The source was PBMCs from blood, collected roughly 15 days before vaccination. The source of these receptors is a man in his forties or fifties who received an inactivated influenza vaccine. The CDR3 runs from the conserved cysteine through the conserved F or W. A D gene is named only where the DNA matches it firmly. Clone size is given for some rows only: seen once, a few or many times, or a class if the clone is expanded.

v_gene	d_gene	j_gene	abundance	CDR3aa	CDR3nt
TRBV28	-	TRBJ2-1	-	CASCPPGYNEKFF	TGTGCGAGCTGCCCTCCAGGGTACAATGAGAAGTTCTTC
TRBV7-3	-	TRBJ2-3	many	CASSFSGASTDTQYF	TGTGCCAGCAGCTTTTCCGGGGCCAGCACAGATACGCAGTATTTT
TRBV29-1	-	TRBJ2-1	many	CSVAHGVDEQFF	TGCAGCGTTGCCCACGGGGTCGATGAGCAGTTCTTC
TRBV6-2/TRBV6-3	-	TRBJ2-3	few	CASSAGARGDTQYF	TGTGCCAGCAGCGCGGGGGCCAGAGGAGATACGCAGTATTTT
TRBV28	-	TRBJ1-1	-	CASSSTDRREAFF	TGTGCCAGCAGTTCGACCGACAGGCGGGAAGCTTTCTTT
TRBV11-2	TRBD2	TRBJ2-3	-	CASSLELTGGAPTDTQYF	TGTGCCAGCAGCTTAGAGTTAACGGGGGGGGCCCCCACAGATACGCAGTATTTT
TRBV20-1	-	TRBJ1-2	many	CSARALDRNYGYTF	TGCAGTGCTAGAGCCTTGGACAGAAACTATGGCTACACCTTC
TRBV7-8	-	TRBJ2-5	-	CASSFLIEDSETQETQYF	TGTGCCAGCAGCTTCTTAATAGAGGACAGCGAGACCCAAGAGACCCAGTACTTC
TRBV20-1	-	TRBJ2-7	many	CSASPPTGAYEQYF	TGCAGTGCTTCTCCTCCCACGGGGGCCTACGAGCAGTACTTC
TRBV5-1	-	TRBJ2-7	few	CASSLAPGVPLGEQYF	TGCGCCAGCAGCCTTGCCCCGGGGGTTCCCCTTGGCGAGCAGTACTTC
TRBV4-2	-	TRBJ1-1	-	CASSQDRGMNTEAFF	TGTGCCAGCAGCCAAGATAGGGGCATGAACACTGAAGCTTTCTTT
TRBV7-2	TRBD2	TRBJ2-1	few	CASSLSSGIYNEQFF	TGTGCCAGCAGCTTGTCGAGCGGGATCTACAATGAGCAGTTCTTC
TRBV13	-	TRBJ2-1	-	CASSLGGGWSSYNEQFF	TGTGCCAGCAGCTTAGGGGGCGGGTGGAGCTCCTACAATGAGCAGTTCTTC
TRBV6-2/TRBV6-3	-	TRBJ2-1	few	CASSYSRNRGFSYNEQFF	TGTGCCAGCAGTTACTCGAGGAATCGGGGGTTTTCCTACAATGAGCAGTTCTTC
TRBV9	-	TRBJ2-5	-	CASSVGPQRTQETQYF	TGTGCCAGCAGCGTAGGCCCTCAACGAACACAAGAGACCCAGTACTTC
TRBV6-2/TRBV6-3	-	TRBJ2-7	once	CATRQWVSEQYF	TGTGCCACCCGACAGTGGGTGAGCGAGCAGTACTTC
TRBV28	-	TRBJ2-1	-	CASTRGAEYNEQFF	TGTGCCAGCACCCGGGGGGCGGAATACAATGAGCAGTTCTTC
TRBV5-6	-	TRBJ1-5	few	CASSVQGRAQHF	TGTGCCAGCAGCGTACAGGGTAGAGCCCAGCATTTT
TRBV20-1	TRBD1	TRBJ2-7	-	CSATDRVLEQYF	TGCAGTGCTACGGACAGGGTCCTCGAGCAGTACTTC
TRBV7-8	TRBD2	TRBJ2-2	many	CASSQLVGGESGELFF	TGTGCCAGCAGCCAGCTGGTGGGAGGGGAGTCCGGGGAGCTGTTTTTT
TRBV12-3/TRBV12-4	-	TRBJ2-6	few	CASSSSGVTGANVLTF	TGTGCCAGCAGTAGCTCCGGGGTAACCGGGGCCAACGTCCTGACTTTC
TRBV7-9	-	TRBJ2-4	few	CASSLTGSPLLRDIQYF	TGTGCCAGCAGTTTAACTGGATCACCTCTTCTTAGGGACATTCAGTACTTC
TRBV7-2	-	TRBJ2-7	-	CASSFAGTAYEQYF	TGTGCCAGCAGCTTTGCCGGGACTGCCTACGAGCAGTACTTC
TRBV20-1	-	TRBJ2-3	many	CSAPQGGTDTQYF	TGCAGTGCCCCACAGGGCGGCACAGATACGCAGTATTTT
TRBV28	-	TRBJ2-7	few	CASSSNGGSSYEQYF	TGTGCCAGCAGTTCTAATGGCGGTAGCTCCTACGAGCAGTACTTC
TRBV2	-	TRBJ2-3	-	CACQAEHTDTQYF	TGTGCCTGTCAAGCGGAGCACACAGATACGCAGTATTTT
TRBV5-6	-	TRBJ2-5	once	CASSRYNEETQYF	TGTGCCAGCAGTCGGTACAATGAAGAGACCCAGTACTTC
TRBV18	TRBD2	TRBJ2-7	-	CASSPTGLVSYEQYF	TGTGCCAGCTCACCAACGGGACTAGTTTCCTACGAGCAGTACTTC
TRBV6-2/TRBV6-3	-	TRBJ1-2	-	CASSYFGANYGYTF	TGTGCCAGCAGTTACTTCGGGGCAAACTATGGCTACACCTTC
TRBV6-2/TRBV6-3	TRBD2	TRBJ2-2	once	CASRGLRTSSLTGELFF	TGTGCCAGCAGGGGGCTTAGGACTAGTTCGCTCACCGGGGAGCTGTTTTTT
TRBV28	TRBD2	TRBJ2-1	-	CASTRSGLAGGPNYNEQFF	TGTGCCAGCACAAGGTCCGGACTAGCGGGAGGGCCAAACTACAATGAGCAGTTCTTC
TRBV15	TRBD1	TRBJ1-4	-	CATSNRWGQPNEKLFF	TGTGCCACCAGCAACAGATGGGGACAGCCTAATGAAAAACTGTTTTTT
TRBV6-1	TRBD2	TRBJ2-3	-	CASTPRRQGGGGDTQYF	TGTGCCAGCACCCCCCGGCGCCAGGGCGGGGGGGGAGATACGCAGTATTTT
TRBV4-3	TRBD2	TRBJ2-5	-	CASSQIYSGGAGETQYF	TGCGCCAGCAGCCAGATTTATAGCGGGGGGGCCGGGGAGACCCAGTACTTC
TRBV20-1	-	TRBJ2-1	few	CSARTASRSQGSNEQFF	TGCAGTGCTAGGACCGCGAGTAGGTCCCAGGGCTCCAATGAGCAGTTCTTC
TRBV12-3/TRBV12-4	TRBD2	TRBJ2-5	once	CASSFGGGYQETQYF	TGTGCCAGCAGTTTTGGGGGGGGATACCAAGAGACCCAGTACTTC
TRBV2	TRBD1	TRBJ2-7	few	CASTDRTSYEQYF	TGTGCCAGCACGGACAGGACCTCCTACGAGCAGTACTTC
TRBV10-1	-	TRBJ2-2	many	CASSGQYTGELFF	TGCGCCAGCAGTGGGCAGTACACCGGGGAGCTGTTTTTT
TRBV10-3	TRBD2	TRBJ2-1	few	CAISEIRTSGGSYNEQFF	TGTGCCATCAGTGAGATTAGGACTAGCGGGGGCTCCTACAATGAGCAGTTCTTC
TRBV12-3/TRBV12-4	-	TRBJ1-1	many	CASSLRATLNTEAFF	TGTGCCAGCAGTTTACGGGCTACCTTGAACACTGAAGCTTTCTTT
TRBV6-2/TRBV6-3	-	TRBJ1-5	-	CASSTDLGLYSNQPQHF	TGTGCCAGCAGTACGGATCTCGGACTTTATAGCAATCAGCCCCAGCATTTT
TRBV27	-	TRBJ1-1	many	CASSLYPWGGSGTEAFF	TGTGCCAGCAGTTTATATCCCTGGGGAGGGAGCGGCACTGAAGCTTTCTTT
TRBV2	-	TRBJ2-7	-	CASTSRAPTYEQYF	TGTGCCAGCACGAGTAGAGCGCCCACCTACGAGCAGTACTTC
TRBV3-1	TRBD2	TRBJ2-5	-	CASSQAPVLAEETQYF	TGTGCCAGCAGCCAAGCCCCGGTTCTAGCGGAAGAGACCCAGTACTTC
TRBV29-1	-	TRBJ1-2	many	CSVEREGGYGYTF	TGCAGCGTTGAAAGGGAGGGCGGCTATGGCTACACCTTC
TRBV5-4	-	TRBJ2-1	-	CASSLESPLNEQFF	TGTGCCAGCAGCTTGGAAAGCCCTCTCAATGAGCAGTTCTTC
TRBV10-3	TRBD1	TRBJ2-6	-	CAISGRTGGTGVPSGANVLTF	TGTGCCATCAGTGGAAGGACCGGAGGGACAGGGGTACCCTCTGGGGCCAACGTCCTGACTTTC
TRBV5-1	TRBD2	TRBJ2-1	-	CASSLTGLAGYNEQFF	TGCGCCAGCAGCTTAACGGGACTAGCGGGCTACAATGAGCAGTTCTTC
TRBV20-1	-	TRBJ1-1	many	CSAWPGLNTEAFF	TGCAGTGCCTGGCCGGGGCTGAACACTGAAGCTTTCTTT
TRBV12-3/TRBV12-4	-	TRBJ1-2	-	CASTLTGSYGYTF	TGTGCCAGCACCCTGACGGGGAGCTATGGCTACACCTTC
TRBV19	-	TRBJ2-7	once	CASSAGSGARYEQYF	TGTGCCAGTAGTGCCGGTTCAGGGGCTCGGTACGAGCAGTACTTC
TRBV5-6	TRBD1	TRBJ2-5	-	CASSLDQGVTETQYF	TGTGCCAGCAGCTTGGATCAGGGGGTTACGGAGACCCAGTACTTC
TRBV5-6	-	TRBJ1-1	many	CASNVRWRNTEAFF	TGTGCCAGCAATGTCAGGTGGAGGAACACTGAAGCTTTCTTT
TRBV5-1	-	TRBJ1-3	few	CASSPEGRLGNTIYF	TGCGCCAGCAGCCCCGAGGGAAGGTTGGGAAACACCATATATTTT
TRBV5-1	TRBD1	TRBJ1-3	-	CASSFETGASGNTIYF	TGCGCCAGCAGCTTCGAGACAGGGGCGTCTGGAAACACCATATATTTT
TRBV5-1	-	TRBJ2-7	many	CASRGLTGRSYEQYF	TGCGCCAGCAGGGGACTGACAGGTCGTTCCTACGAGCAGTACTTC
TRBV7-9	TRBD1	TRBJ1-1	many	CASSHPPTGVNTEAFF	TGTGCCAGCAGCCACCCCCCGACAGGGGTGAACACTGAAGCTTTCTTT
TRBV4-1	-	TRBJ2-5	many	CASSQDRAGQETQYF	TGCGCCAGCAGCCAAGATCGGGCAGGACAAGAGACCCAGTACTTC
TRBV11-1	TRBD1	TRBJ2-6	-	CASSMGQAASRSGANVLTF	TGTGCCAGCAGCATGGGACAGGCGGCGTCACGCTCTGGGGCCAACGTCCTGACTTTC